A selection of T cell receptor beta chains follows, all from one sample in a study of CD8 T cells in Susac syndrome. TCRdb recomputed calls from the immunoSEQ multiplex PCR reads with MiXCR, one row per CDR3 protein. The repertoire holds under 90,000 distinct CDR3 sequences, with about 92% as singletons. Sequences were obtained from CD4+ T cells from PBMCs. These receptors came from a human donor with Susac syndrome. Both conserved end residues are part of each CDR3. A D gene is named only where the DNA matches it firmly. The size field is filled for only some rows; it gives once, few, many or a size class.

cdr3_nt: TGTGCCAGCAGTGACCCCCCAACTGGCTATGGCTACACCTTC
cdr3_aa: CASSDPPTGYGYTF
d_call: -
j_call: TRBJ1-2
clone_size: -
v_call: TRBV6-4

cdr3_nt: TGCAGTGCTAAAAAGGTGGGGCTGGCCTACGAGCAGTACTTC
cdr3_aa: CSAKKVGLAYEQYF
d_call: -
j_call: TRBJ2-7
clone_size: -
v_call: TRBV20-1

cdr3_nt: TGTGCCAGCAGCGAGTGGGGGGGCAGGGAGGAGACCCAGTACTTC
cdr3_aa: CASSEWGGREETQYF
d_call: -
j_call: TRBJ2-5
clone_size: -
v_call: TRBV7-2

cdr3_nt: TGCGCCAGCAGCTTCGGGACTAGCGGGAGAATGGAGACCCAGTACTTC
cdr3_aa: CASSFGTSGRMETQYF
d_call: TRBD2
j_call: TRBJ2-5
clone_size: -
v_call: TRBV5-1

cdr3_nt: TGTGCCAGCAGTTCAAGCGGGACGAGCTCCTACGAGCAGTACTTC
cdr3_aa: CASSSSGTSSYEQYF
d_call: TRBD2
j_call: TRBJ2-7
clone_size: -
v_call: TRBV28

cdr3_nt: TGTGCCTCTGCGCCTTATAGCAATCAGCCCCAGCATTTT
cdr3_aa: CASAPYSNQPQHF
d_call: -
j_call: TRBJ1-5
clone_size: -
v_call: TRBV6-2/TRBV6-3

cdr3_nt: TGCGCCAGCAGCGGGGGCGGACGTTCCGGGGAGCTGTTTTTT
cdr3_aa: CASSGGGRSGELFF
d_call: -
j_call: TRBJ2-2
clone_size: -
v_call: TRBV4-1

cdr3_nt: TGTGCCAGCAGTTATGACTATACCACCGGGGAGCTGTTTTTT
cdr3_aa: CASSYDYTTGELFF
d_call: -
j_call: TRBJ2-2
clone_size: -
v_call: TRBV2

cdr3_nt: TGTGCCAGCAGCTTAGCGCTAGCGGGGAACACCGGGGAGCTGTTTTTT
cdr3_aa: CASSLALAGNTGELFF
d_call: TRBD2
j_call: TRBJ2-2
clone_size: -
v_call: TRBV7-9

cdr3_nt: TGTGCCAGCAGCCATCGGTCGGACAGGGAGTGTTTCTTT
cdr3_aa: CASSHRSDRECFF
d_call: TRBD1
j_call: TRBJ1-1
clone_size: -
v_call: TRBV5-4

cdr3_nt: TGTGCCAGCAGCCGAGGGTTAAAAGAGACCCAGTACTTC
cdr3_aa: CASSRGLKETQYF
d_call: -
j_call: TRBJ2-5
clone_size: -
v_call: TRBV7-2

cdr3_nt: TGTGCCAGCAGCCGAAGCGGGGGGGTGATGTATAATGAGCAGTTCTTC
cdr3_aa: CASSRSGGVMYNEQFF
d_call: TRBD2
j_call: TRBJ2-1
clone_size: once
v_call: TRBV6-1

cdr3_nt: TGCAGTGCGGACTCCCGGGATCCCTCCGGCTACAATGAGCAGTTCTTC
cdr3_aa: CSADSRDPSGYNEQFF
d_call: -
j_call: TRBJ2-1
clone_size: -
v_call: TRBV20-1

cdr3_nt: TGTGCCAGCAGCCAAGTCAGTAACAATGAGCAGTTCTTC
cdr3_aa: CASSQVSNNEQFF
d_call: -
j_call: TRBJ2-1
clone_size: -
v_call: TRBV3-1

cdr3_nt: TGTGCCAGCAGCGCTACAGGAGCCTACGAGCAGTACTTC
cdr3_aa: CASSATGAYEQYF
d_call: -
j_call: TRBJ2-7
clone_size: -
v_call: TRBV9

cdr3_nt: TGTGCCAGCAGTCCGGGACGCGCCTACGAGCAGTACTTC
cdr3_aa: CASSPGRAYEQYF
d_call: -
j_call: TRBJ2-7
clone_size: -
v_call: TRBV12-3/TRBV12-4

cdr3_nt: TGTGCCAGTAGTATGACGAGATATCTGTCTGGGGCCAACGTCCTGACTTTC
cdr3_aa: CASSMTRYLSGANVLTF
d_call: -
j_call: TRBJ2-6
clone_size: -
v_call: TRBV19

cdr3_nt: TGTGCCAGCTCACCATCCCTCACAGATACGCAGTATTTT
cdr3_aa: CASSPSLTDTQYF
d_call: -
j_call: TRBJ2-3
clone_size: -
v_call: TRBV18

cdr3_nt: TGTGCCAGTAGGAGACAGATCCCGAACACTGAAGCTTTCTTT
cdr3_aa: CASRRQIPNTEAFF
d_call: -
j_call: TRBJ1-1
clone_size: -
v_call: TRBV19

cdr3_nt: TGTGCCAGCTCATCAAACCAAGAGACCCAGTACTTC
cdr3_aa: CASSSNQETQYF
d_call: -
j_call: TRBJ2-5
clone_size: few
v_call: TRBV18

cdr3_nt: TGTGCCAGCAGACAGGGACGGGCGAACACTGAAGCTTTCTTT
cdr3_aa: CASRQGRANTEAFF
d_call: -
j_call: TRBJ1-1
clone_size: -
v_call: TRBV11-1

cdr3_nt: TGCGCCAGCAGCTCGACAGGGGGCTATGAGCAGTTCTTC
cdr3_aa: CASSSTGGYEQFF
d_call: TRBD1
j_call: TRBJ2-1
clone_size: -
v_call: TRBV5-1

cdr3_nt: TGCGCCAGCAGCTTGGGACAGATATACAATGAGCAGTTCTTC
cdr3_aa: CASSLGQIYNEQFF
d_call: -
j_call: TRBJ2-1
clone_size: -
v_call: TRBV5-1

cdr3_nt: TGCGCCAGCGCGAACAGGAATGGGGAGACCCAGTACTTC
cdr3_aa: CASANRNGETQYF
d_call: -
j_call: TRBJ2-5
clone_size: -
v_call: TRBV5-1

cdr3_nt: TGCGCCAGCAGCTCGATGGCGACAGGGTTGGCTGAAAAACTGTTTTTT
cdr3_aa: CASSSMATGLAEKLFF
d_call: TRBD1
j_call: TRBJ1-4
clone_size: -
v_call: TRBV5-1

cdr3_nt: TGTGCCACCAGTGACCGCGGGACAGCGGGGAATCAGCCCCAGCATTTT
cdr3_aa: CATSDRGTAGNQPQHF
d_call: TRBD1
j_call: TRBJ1-5
clone_size: -
v_call: TRBV24-1

cdr3_nt: TGTGCCAGCAGCCAAAGGATCCCCAGGACCACTAACTATGGCTACACCTTC
cdr3_aa: CASSQRIPRTTNYGYTF
d_call: -
j_call: TRBJ1-2
clone_size: -
v_call: TRBV14

cdr3_nt: TGTGCCAGCAGCTTAGACGGGAGGGCCGGAGAGACCCAGTACTTC
cdr3_aa: CASSLDGRAGETQYF
d_call: TRBD2
j_call: TRBJ2-5
clone_size: -
v_call: TRBV5-6

cdr3_nt: TGTGCCAGCAGTTTCGAGACTAGCAAGAAGACCCAGTACTTC
cdr3_aa: CASSFETSKKTQYF
d_call: TRBD2
j_call: TRBJ2-5
clone_size: -
v_call: TRBV12-3/TRBV12-4